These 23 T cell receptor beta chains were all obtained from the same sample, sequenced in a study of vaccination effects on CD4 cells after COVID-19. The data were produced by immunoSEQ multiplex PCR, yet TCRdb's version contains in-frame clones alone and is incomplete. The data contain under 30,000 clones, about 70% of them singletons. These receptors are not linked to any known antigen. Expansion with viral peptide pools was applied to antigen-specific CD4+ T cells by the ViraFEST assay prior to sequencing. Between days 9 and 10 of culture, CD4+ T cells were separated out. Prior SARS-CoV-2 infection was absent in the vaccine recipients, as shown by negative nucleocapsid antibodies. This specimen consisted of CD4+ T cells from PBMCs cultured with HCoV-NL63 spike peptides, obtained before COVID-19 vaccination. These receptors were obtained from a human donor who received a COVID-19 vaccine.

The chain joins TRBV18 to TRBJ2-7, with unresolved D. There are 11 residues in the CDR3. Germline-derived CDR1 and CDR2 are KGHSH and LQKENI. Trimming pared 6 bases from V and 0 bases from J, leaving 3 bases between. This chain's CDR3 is CASSRSYEQYF. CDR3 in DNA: TGTGCCAGCTCCCGCTCCTACGAGCAGTACTTC.

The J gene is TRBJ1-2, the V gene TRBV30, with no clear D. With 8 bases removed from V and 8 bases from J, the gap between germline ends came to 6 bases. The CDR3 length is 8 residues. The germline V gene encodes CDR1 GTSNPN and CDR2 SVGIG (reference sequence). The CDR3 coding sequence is TGTGCCCTAGAGGGCTACACCTTC. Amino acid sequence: CALEGYTF.

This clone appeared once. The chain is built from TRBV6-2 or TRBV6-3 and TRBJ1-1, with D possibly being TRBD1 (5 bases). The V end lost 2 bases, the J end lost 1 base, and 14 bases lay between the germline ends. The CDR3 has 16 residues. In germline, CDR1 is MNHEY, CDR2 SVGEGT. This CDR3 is CASSYLFGTGNTEAFF. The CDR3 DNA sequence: TGTGCCAGCAGTTACCTCTTTGGGACGGGGAACACTGAAGCTTTCTTT.

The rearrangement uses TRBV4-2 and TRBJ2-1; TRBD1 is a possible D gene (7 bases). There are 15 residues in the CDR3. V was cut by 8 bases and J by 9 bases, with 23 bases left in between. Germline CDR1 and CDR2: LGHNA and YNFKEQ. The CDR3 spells CASGVNRGEEGEQFF. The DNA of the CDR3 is TGTGCCAGCGGCGTAAACAGGGGCGAGGAGGGTGAGCAGTTCTTC.

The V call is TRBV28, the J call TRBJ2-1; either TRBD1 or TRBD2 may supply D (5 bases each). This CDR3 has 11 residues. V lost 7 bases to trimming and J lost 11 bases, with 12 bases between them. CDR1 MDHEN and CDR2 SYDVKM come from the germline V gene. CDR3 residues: CASTHGTKQFF. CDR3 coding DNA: TGTGCCAGCACCCACGGGACCAAGCAGTTCTTC.

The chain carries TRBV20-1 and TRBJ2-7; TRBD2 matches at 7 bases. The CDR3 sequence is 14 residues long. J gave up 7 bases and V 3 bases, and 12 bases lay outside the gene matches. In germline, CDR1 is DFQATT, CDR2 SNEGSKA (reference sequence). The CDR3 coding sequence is TGCAGTGCTAGTTCGCTAGCGGCACCTCGGGAGCAGTACTTC. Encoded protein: CSASSLAAPREQYF.

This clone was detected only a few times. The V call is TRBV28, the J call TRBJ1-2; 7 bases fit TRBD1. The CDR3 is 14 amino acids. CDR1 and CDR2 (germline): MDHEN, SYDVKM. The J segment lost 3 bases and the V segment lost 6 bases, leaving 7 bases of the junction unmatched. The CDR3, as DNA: TGTGCCAGCAGCCCCGCCGGGACAGACTATGGCTACACCTTC. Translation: CASSPAGTDYGYTF.

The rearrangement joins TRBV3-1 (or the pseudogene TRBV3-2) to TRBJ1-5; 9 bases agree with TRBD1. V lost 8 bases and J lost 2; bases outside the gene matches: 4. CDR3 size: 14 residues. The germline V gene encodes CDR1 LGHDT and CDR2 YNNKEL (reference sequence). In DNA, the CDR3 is TGTGCCAGCGGGACAGGGTCGGGCAATCAGCCCCAGCATTTT. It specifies CASGTGSGNQPQHF.

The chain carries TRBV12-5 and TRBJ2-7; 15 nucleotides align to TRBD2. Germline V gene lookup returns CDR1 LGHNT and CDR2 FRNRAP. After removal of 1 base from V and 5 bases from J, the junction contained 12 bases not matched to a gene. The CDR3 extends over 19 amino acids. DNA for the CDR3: TGTGCTAGTGGTTTGGCAACGTTGGGACTAGCGGGGGGTTTGGACGAGCAGTACTTC. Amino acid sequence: CASGLATLGLAGGLDEQYF.

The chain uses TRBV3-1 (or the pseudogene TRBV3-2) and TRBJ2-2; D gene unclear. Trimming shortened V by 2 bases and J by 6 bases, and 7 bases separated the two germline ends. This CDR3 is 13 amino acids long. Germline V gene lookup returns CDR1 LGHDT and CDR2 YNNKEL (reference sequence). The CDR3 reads CASSQFFAGELFF. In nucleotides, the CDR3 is TGTGCCAGCAGCCAATTTTTCGCCGGGGAGCTGTTTTTT.

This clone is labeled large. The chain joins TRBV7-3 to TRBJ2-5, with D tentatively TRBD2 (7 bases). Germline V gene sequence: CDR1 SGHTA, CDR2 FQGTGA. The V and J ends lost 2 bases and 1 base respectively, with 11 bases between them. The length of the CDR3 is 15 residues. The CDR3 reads CASSLGGGFQETQYF. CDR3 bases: TGTGCCAGCAGCTTAGGCGGGGGCTTCCAAGAGACCCAGTACTTC. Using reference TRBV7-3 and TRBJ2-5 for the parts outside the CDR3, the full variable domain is GAGVSQTPSNKVTEKGKYVELRCDPISGHTALYWYRQSLGQGPEFLIYFQGTGAADDSGLPNDRFFAVRPEGSVSTLKIQRTERGDSAVYLCASSLGGGFQETQYFGPGTRLLVL.

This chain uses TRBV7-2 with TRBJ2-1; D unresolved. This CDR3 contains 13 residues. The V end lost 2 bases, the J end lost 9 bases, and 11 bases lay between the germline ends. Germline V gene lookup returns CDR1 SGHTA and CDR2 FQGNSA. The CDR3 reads CASSLRPMGEQFF. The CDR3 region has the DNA TGTGCCAGCAGCTTACGCCCAATGGGTGAGCAGTTCTTC.

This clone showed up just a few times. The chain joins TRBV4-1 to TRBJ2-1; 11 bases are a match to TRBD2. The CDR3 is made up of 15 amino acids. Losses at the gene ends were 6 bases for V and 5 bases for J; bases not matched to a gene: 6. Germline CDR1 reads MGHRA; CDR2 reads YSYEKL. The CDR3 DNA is TGCGCCAGCAGGCTAGCGGGAGGCCGGGACAATGAGCAGTTCTTC. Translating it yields CASRLAGGRDNEQFF.

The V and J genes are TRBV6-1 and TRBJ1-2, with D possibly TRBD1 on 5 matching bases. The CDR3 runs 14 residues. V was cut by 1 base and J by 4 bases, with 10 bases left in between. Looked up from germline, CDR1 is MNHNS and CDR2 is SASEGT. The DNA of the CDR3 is TGTGCCAGCAGTGAAGGGGGGGATGGCTATGGCTACACCTTC. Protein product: CASSEGGDGYGYTF.

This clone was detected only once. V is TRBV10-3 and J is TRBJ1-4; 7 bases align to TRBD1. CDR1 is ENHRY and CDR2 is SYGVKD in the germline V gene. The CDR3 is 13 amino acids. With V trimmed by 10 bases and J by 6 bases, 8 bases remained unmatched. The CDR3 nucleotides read TGTGCCAGCGCCGGGACAGCAGATGAAAAACTGTTTTTT. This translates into CASAGTADEKLFF.

The CDR3 DNA follows: TGCGCCAGCAGCCGGGACAGGGGGGCCGGGGCCAACGTCCTGACTTTC. It translates to CASSRDRGAGANVLTF. This chain uses TRBV5-1 with TRBJ2-6, with 11 bases lining up with TRBD1. This CDR3 has 16 amino acids. The V gene's germline CDR1 is SGHRS and CDR2 YFSETQ. V shed 4 bases, J shed 4 bases, and the junction held 4 bases outside the gene matches.

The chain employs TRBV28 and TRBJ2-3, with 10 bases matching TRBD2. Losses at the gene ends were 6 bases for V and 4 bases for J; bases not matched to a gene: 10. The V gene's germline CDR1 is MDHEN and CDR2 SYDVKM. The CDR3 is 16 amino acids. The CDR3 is CASSLWASGRSDTQYF. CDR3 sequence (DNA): TGTGCCAGCAGCCTATGGGCTAGCGGGAGATCAGATACGCAGTATTTT.

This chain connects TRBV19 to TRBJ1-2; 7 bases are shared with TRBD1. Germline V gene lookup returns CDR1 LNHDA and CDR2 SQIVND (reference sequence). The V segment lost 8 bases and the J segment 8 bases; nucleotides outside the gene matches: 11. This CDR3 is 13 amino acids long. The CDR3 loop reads CASWAQGVRGYTF. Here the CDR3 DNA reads TGTGCCAGTTGGGCCCAGGGGGTACGCGGCTACACCTTC.

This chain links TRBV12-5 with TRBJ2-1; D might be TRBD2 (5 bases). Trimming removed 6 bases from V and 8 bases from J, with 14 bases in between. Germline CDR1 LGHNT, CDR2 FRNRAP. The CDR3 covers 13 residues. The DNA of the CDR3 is TGTGCTAGTGGCCTCGGAGGACGGGATGAGCAGTTCTTC. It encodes CASGLGGRDEQFF. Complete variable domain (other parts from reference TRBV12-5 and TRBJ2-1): DARVTQTPRHKVTEMGQEVTMRCQPILGHNTVFWYRQTMMQGLELLAYFRNRAPLDDSGMPKDRFSAEMPDATLATLKIQPSEPRDSAVYFCASGLGGRDEQFFGPGTRLTVL.

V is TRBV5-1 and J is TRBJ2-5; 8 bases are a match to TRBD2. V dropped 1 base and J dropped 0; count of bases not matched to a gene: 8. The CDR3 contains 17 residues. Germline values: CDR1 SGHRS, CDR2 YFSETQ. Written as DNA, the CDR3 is TGCGCCAGCAGCTTGCGAGGGGCTAGCGGGTACCAAGAGACCCAGTACTTC. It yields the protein CASSLRGASGYQETQYF.

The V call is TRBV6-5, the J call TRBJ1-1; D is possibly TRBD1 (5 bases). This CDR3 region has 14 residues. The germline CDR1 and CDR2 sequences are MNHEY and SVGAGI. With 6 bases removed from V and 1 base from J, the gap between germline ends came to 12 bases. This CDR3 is CASREGRRNTEAFF. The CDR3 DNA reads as TGTGCCAGCAGGGAGGGACGGAGGAACACTGAAGCTTTCTTT.

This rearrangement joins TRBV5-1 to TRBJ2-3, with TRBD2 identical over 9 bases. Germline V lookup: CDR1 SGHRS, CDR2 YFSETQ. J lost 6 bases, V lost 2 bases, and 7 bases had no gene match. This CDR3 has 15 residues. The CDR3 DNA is TGCGCCAGCAGCTTTAGCGGGAGAGGGGGGGATACGCAGTATTTT. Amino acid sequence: CASSFSGRGGDTQYF. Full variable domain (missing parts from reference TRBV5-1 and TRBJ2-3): KAGVTQTPRYLIKTRGQQVTLSCSPISGHRSVSWYQQTPGQGLQFLFEYFSETQRNKGNFPGRFSGRQFSNSRSEMNVSTLELGDSALYLCASSFSGRGGDTQYFGPGTRLTVL.

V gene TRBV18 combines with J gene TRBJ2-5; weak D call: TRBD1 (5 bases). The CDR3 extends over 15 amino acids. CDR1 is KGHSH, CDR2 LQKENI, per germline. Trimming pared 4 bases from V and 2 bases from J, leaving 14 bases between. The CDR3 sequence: CASSLGAGIQETQYF. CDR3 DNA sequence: TGTGCCAGCTCACTTGGAGCAGGGATTCAAGAGACCCAGTACTTC.